Below are 5 T cell receptor beta chains sequenced from a single sample in a study of blood T cell repertoires in COVID-19. Profiling relied on immunoSEQ multiplex PCR, and the TCRdb table lists in-frame clones only, not all of them. The table includes 250,000 or so clones, 91% detected once. The sequencing input was PBMCs or T cells enriched from blood (not recorded which). Receptor source: a human donor in a cohort exposed to, infected with or recovered from COVID-19 (not recorded which). The donor label of this sample is uncertain.

The chain combines TRBV5-1 with TRBJ1-2, with 10 bases that match TRBD1. CDR3 size: 14 residues. V was pared by 4 bases and J by 8 bases, with 8 bases of the junction left unmatched. Germline values: CDR1 SGHRS, CDR2 YFSETQ. Written as DNA, the CDR3 is TGCGCCAGCAGCCTAGGGGGACAGGGGTACGGCTACACCTTC. It yields the protein CASSLGGQGYGYTF.

The V and J genes are TRBV6-4 and TRBJ2-1; 8 bases agree with TRBD2. Germline trimming cut 0 bases from V and 5 bases from J; bases unmatched to any gene: 9. The length of the CDR3 is 17 residues. The germline V gene encodes CDR1 MRHNA and CDR2 SNTAGT. CDR3: CASSDSPRGGRDNEQFF. In DNA, the CDR3 is TGTGCCAGCAGTGACTCTCCTCGCGGGGGGCGGGACAATGAGCAGTTCTTC.

This chain uses TRBV18 with TRBJ2-1; TRBD2 matches 7 bases. This CDR3 is 13 amino acids long. Germline CDR1 KGHSH, CDR2 LQKENI. V shed 1 base, J shed 6 bases, and the junction held 0 bases outside the gene matches. The CDR3 nucleotides read TGTGCCAGCTCACCACGGGGGGGCAATGAGCAGTTCTTC. Encoded protein: CASSPRGGNEQFF. The full variable domain, its missing parts supplied by reference TRBV18 and TRBJ2-1, is NAGVMQNPRHLVRRRGQEARLRCSPMKGHSHVYWYRQLPEEGLKFMVYLQKENIIDESGMPKERFSAEFPKEGPSILRIQQVVRGDSAAYFCASSPRGGNEQFFGPGTRLTVL.

The chain employs TRBV30 and TRBJ2-7, with TRBD2 matching over 8 bases. Germline CDR1 is GTSNPN and CDR2 is SVGIG (reference sequence). The length of the CDR3 is 13 residues. Germline trimming cut 1 base from V and 2 bases from J; bases unmatched to any gene: 1. The CDR3 region has the DNA TGTGCCTGGAGTGACGGGGGGGCCTACGAGCAGTACTTC. The encoded protein is CAWSDGGAYEQYF.

The chain couples TRBV30 to TRBJ2-1; weak D call: TRBD2 (6 bases). Per the germline V gene, CDR1 is GTSNPN and CDR2 is SVGIG (reference sequence). This CDR3 contains 15 residues. V lost 0 bases and J lost 5, with 14 bases in between. The CDR3 protein is CAWSVRVEGHNEQFF. CDR3 coding DNA: TGTGCCTGGAGTGTACGTGTGGAGGGGCACAATGAGCAGTTCTTC.